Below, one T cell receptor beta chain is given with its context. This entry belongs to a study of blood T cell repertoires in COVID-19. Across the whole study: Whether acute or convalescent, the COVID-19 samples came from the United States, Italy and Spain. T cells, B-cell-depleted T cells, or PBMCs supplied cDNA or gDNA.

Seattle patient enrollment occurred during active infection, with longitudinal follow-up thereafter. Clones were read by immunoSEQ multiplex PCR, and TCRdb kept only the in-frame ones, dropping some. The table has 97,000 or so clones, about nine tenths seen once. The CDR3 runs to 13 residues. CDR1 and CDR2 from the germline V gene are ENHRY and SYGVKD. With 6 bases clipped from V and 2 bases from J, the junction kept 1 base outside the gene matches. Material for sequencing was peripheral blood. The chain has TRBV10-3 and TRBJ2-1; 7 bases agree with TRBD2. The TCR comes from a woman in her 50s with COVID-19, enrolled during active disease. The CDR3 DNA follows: TGTGCCATCAGCGGGGGGACCTACAATGAGCAGTTCTTC. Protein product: CAISGGTYNEQFF.